Only one count was recorded for the clone carrying this TCR beta chain. Antigen unknown. At one boundary the junction diverges from the germline segment, which might be a read error. The sample originates from a study of post-analysis software for immune sequencing data. General observations from the study: Relative to controls, patients had a few TRBV segments at higher frequency, with TRBV5-6, TRBV5-1 and TRBV20-1 among these.

Built from TCR beta cDNA, the libraries had unique molecular identifiers in them. One entry per CDR3 protein results from TCRdb running MiXCR on the PCR reads. The sample holds about 620,000 distinct CDR3 sequences, around 44% seen once. Looked up from germline, CDR1 is SGHVS and CDR2 is FQNEAQ. The CDR3 covers 16 residues. V gene TRBV7-8 combines with J gene TRBJ1-2; TRBD1 matches 7 bases. The receptor was isolated from a girl under 18 with multiple sclerosis. The sequenced sample was blood. The CDR3 DNA reads as TGTGCCTGCAGCTTAGGTTCTGAGACAGGGAGGTATGGCTACACCTTC. Amino acids: CACSLGSETGRYGYTF.